What follows are 26 T cell receptor beta chains derived from one specimen sequenced in a study of regulatory T cells in long-lasting Graves disease (dated by TCRdb to about 2021). The time point tag for this specimen amounts to: newly diagnosed GD, antithyroid drugs for less than 3 months. For both TCR sequencing and RNA sequencing, RNA was extracted from PBMCs in TRIzol. The library relied on multiplex PCR. Sequencing used an Illumina HiSeq 4000. To build TCR beta libraries, CDR3 regions were amplified by Arm-PCR using iRepertoire HTBI primers. TCRdb redid the processing of the public reads, applying fastp at Q25 and MiXCR, and retained in-frame beta chains. When rows share a CDR3 protein, they turn into one entry using the most common DNA and genes. The sample table records 550,000 to 650,000 distinct CDR3 sequences; roughly 16% of these occur just once. About 11% of the sample rests with the top ten.

The same sample was also studied in work on T cells in Graves' hyperthyroidism and ophthalmopathy.

Material: peripheral blood mononuclear cells (PBMCs), obtained at new diagnosis, from a patient treated with antithyroid drugs. These receptors were obtained from a man between 18 and 29 years old with Graves disease. Donor details come from another sample of the same person, matched by shared clones.

The CDR3 spells CATSDSQNYGYTF. CDR3 bases: TGTGCCACCAGTGATTCACAGAATTATGGCTACACCTTC. The rearrangement joins TRBV24-1 to TRBJ1-2; D uncertain. Germline loops: CDR1 KGHDR, CDR2 SFDVKD. CDR3 length equals 13 residues. V lost 2 bases and J lost 5, with 8 bases in between.

This chain uses TRBV11-2 with TRBJ1-5; 7 nucleotides align to TRBD1. Germline loops: CDR1 SGHAT, CDR2 FQNNGV. The trim removed 1 base at V and 5 bases at J, leaving 8 bases unmatched. The CDR3 length is 16 residues. CDR3 bases: TGTGCCAGCAGCTTAGCCGAGACAGGGTTCTATCAGCCCCAGCATTTT. It is translated as CASSLAETGFYQPQHF.

V is TRBV2 and J is TRBJ2-2; 7 positions agree with TRBD1. The CDR3 has 15 amino acids. The germline V gene encodes CDR1 SNHLY and CDR2 FYNNEI. V dropped 5 bases and J dropped 4; count of bases not matched to a gene: 7. The CDR3 coding sequence is TGTGCCAGCAGTTCGACAGGGATCATCACCGGGGAGCTGTTTTTT. This sequence encodes CASSSTGIITGELFF.

There are a few counts of this clonotype. The chain has TRBV27 and TRBJ1-5; D perhaps matches TRBD1 (5 bases). Germline V CDR1 and CDR2: MNHEY, SMNVEV (reference sequence). This CDR3 comprises 15 residues. The V end was cut by 6 bases, the J end by 0 bases, with 12 bases between. The CDR3 loop reads CASRPLGDSNQPQHF. The CDR3, as DNA: TGTGCCAGCAGGCCGTTGGGGGATAGCAATCAGCCCCAGCATTTT.

This clonotype was detected many times. The chain employs TRBV20-1 and TRBJ2-7, with 9 nucleotides matching TRBD2. Germline CDR1 and CDR2: DFQATT and SNEGSKA (reference sequence). The V segment lost 0 bases and the J segment 5 bases; nucleotides outside the gene matches: 8. The CDR3 has 15 residues. DNA of the CDR3: TGCAGTGCTAGAGACGTGATAGCGGGAGTGAACGAGCAGTACTTC. It translates to CSARDVIAGVNEQYF.

This clonotype showed up just a few times. The rearrangement uses TRBV4-2 and TRBJ1-2, with a tentative D call TRBD1 (5 bases). Germline V lookup: CDR1 LGHNA, CDR2 YNFKEQ. V was shortened by 1 base and J by 3 bases, with 9 bases between the two germline ends. The CDR3 is 14 residues long. CDR3: CASSQVATDYGYTF. The CDR3 region has the DNA TGTGCCAGCAGCCAAGTGGCGACAGACTATGGCTACACCTTC.

This clonotype was seen a single time. A junction boundary mismatches the germline segment, possibly from a read error. The chain combines TRBV29-1 with TRBJ2-2; TRBD2 matches at 9 bases. Germline lookup yields CDR1 SQVTM and CDR2 ANQGSEA. The CDR3 consists of 14 residues. CDR3 bases: TGCAGCGCTAGACTAGCGGTGCGCACCGGGGAGCCGTTTTTT. Translated, it gives CSARLAVRTGEPFF.

This chain connects TRBV7-9 to TRBJ1-4; 7 bases agree with TRBD1. There are 14 residues in the CDR3. The germline gives CDR1 SEHNR, CDR2 FQNEAQ (reference sequence). V shed 6 bases, J shed 0 bases, and the junction held 1 base outside the gene matches. Written as DNA, the CDR3 is TGTGCCAGCAGAGGGGGCGCAACTAATGAAAAACTGTTTTTT. Its protein is CASRGGATNEKLFF.

This clonotype has a handful of counts. The chain combines TRBV19 with TRBJ2-1; 9 nucleotides agree with TRBD2. The J segment lost 8 bases and the V segment lost 9 bases, leaving 8 bases of the junction unmatched. The CDR3 runs 13 residues. Germline CDR1 and CDR2: LNHDA and SQIVND (reference sequence). The CDR3 DNA reads TGTGCCAGCAAAGCTAGCGGGATAGATGAGCAGTTCTTC. Amino acid sequence: CASKASGIDEQFF.

In nucleotides, the CDR3 is TGTGCCAGCAGTGAGACTCCGGGACTAGCGTCGACAGATACGCAGTATTTT. Its translation is CASSETPGLASTDTQYF. The genes are TRBV6-2 or TRBV6-3 and TRBJ2-3; TRBD2 agrees at 10 bases. Germline trimming cut 5 bases from V and 3 bases from J; bases unmatched to any gene: 11. Per the germline V gene, CDR1 is MNHEY and CDR2 is SVGEGT. The CDR3 is 17 residues long.

The chain recombines TRBV5-1 with TRBJ2-1; TRBD2 aligns across 8 bases. Germline CDR1 and CDR2: SGHRS and YFSETQ. The CDR3 has 15 amino acids. Losses at the gene ends were 4 bases for V and 6 bases for J; bases not matched to a gene: 9. CDR3 nucleotide sequence: TGCGCCAGCAGCCGGGGGGGGGGGCAGGCCAATGAGCAGTTCTTC. Translation: CASSRGGGQANEQFF.

About this clonotype itself: With a much larger clone just one base away, this may be a read error. The CDR3 does not close with the conserved phenylalanine or tryptophan, likely indicating a read error. The V and J genes are TRBV28 and TRBJ2-1, with unresolved D. The last part of the DNA fits TRBJ2-5 better; the J call may be wrong. This CDR3 region has 12 residues. Germline V gene data show CDR1 as MDHEN and CDR2 as SYDVKM. CDR3 region: CASRAGLQTQYS. For the CDR3, the DNA is TGTGCCAGCAGGGCCGGATTGCAGACCCAGTACTCC.

Concerning this clonotype: This may arise from a read error, as a much more abundant clone is one base away. This chain uses TRBV20-1 with TRBJ2-5, with D hard to call. CDR3 length equals 14 residues. Germline values: CDR1 DFQATT, CDR2 SNEGSKA (reference sequence). This CDR3 reads CSADASRLQEAQYF. CDR3 in DNA: TGCAGTGCTGACGCCAGCAGACTCCAAGAGGCCCAGTACTTC.

The V gene is TRBV6-5, the J gene TRBJ2-1; 7 nucleotides line up with TRBD2. The J call is uncertain, as TRBJ2-7 better fits the DNA end. The CDR3 is 15 residues long. From germline, CDR1 is MNHEY and CDR2 SVGAGI. The CDR3 DNA sequence: TGTGCCAGCAGTTACTCGAGGACTAGGGTACGGGAGCAGTACTTC. The encoded protein is CASSYSRTRVREQYF.

The rearrangement uses TRBV29-1 and TRBJ2-1, with D unresolved. The ends were cut back, 4 bases at V and 0 bases at J, with 13 bases in the middle. This CDR3 has 15 amino acids. Germline V lookup: CDR1 SQVTM, CDR2 ANQGSEA. CDR3 nucleotides: TGCAGCGTTGTAAGGCAGGAGAGCTCCTACAATGAGCAGTTCTTC. Its protein product is CSVVRQESSYNEQFF.

This clonotype was counted only a few times. The V and J genes are TRBV5-1 and TRBJ2-5, with a weak D call TRBD2 (7 bases). This CDR3 contains 16 residues. Per the germline V gene, CDR1 is SGHRS and CDR2 is YFSETQ. Trimming stripped 3 bases from V and 3 bases from J, with 18 bases between. The CDR3 region is CASSSGGASGEETQYF. The DNA for the CDR3 is TGCGCCAGCAGCTCGGGGGGCGCTAGCGGAGAAGAGACCCAGTACTTC.

The rearrangement links TRBV7-3 to TRBJ2-7, with D possibly called TRBD1 or TRBD2 (6 bases each). Trimming shortened V by 5 bases and J by 7 bases, and 18 bases separated the two germline ends. The germline V gene has CDR1 SGHTA and CDR2 FQGTGA. The CDR3 is 14 amino acids. The CDR3 sequence: CASSTGGGNEEQYF. CDR3 nucleotides: TGTGCCAGCAGCACTGGGGGCGGGAACGAAGAGCAGTACTTC.

Many counts were recorded for this clonotype. V usage is TRBV2 and J usage is TRBJ2-1, with 8 nucleotides matching TRBD1. The trim removed 6 bases at V and 6 bases at J, leaving 13 bases unmatched. CDR1 and CDR2 from the germline V gene are SNHLY and FYNNEI. This CDR3 region has 16 residues. The CDR3 loop reads CASSVYGQGIGNEQFF. As DNA, the CDR3 is TGTGCCAGCAGCGTTTATGGACAGGGTATAGGCAATGAGCAGTTCTTC.

This clonotype was seen ten or more times. The chain links TRBV20-1 to TRBJ2-7; 8 bases are shared with TRBD2. V was pared by 3 bases and J by 5 bases, with 9 bases of the junction left unmatched. From germline, CDR1 is DFQATT and CDR2 SNEGSKA (reference sequence). This CDR3 has 14 residues. The CDR3 DNA sequence: TGCAGTGCTAGTGCCAGCGGGAGTCTGCACGAGCAGTACTTC. This sequence encodes CSASASGSLHEQYF.

A few counts support this clonotype. Relative to the germline gene, one junction end is altered; a read error may explain this. The V and J genes are TRBV28 and TRBJ2-7, with D maybe TRBD1 (5 bases). Germline lookup yields CDR1 MDHEN and CDR2 SYDVKM. This CDR3 is 12 amino acids long. CDR3 in DNA: TGTGCCAGCAGACTCAGGGATTACGAGCGGTACTTC. Amino acid sequence: CASRLRDYERYF.

This clonotype was observed many times. The CDR3 sequence: CASSSAPTGGSPYNEQFF. The CDR3 DNA reads TGTGCCAGCAGCTCCGCCCCTACGGGAGGGTCCCCCTACAATGAGCAGTTCTTC. This sequence joins TRBV7-9 and TRBJ2-1; 8 nucleotides match TRBD2. Germline V gene sequence: CDR1 SEHNR, CDR2 FQNEAQ (reference sequence). The CDR3 extends over 18 amino acids. The ends lost 4 bases at V and 2 bases at J; junction bases unmatched: 13.

Note on this clonotype: The junction differs from germline at one of its ends, possibly a read error. The chain employs TRBV20-1 and TRBJ2-1; 7 nucleotides match TRBD2. Germline V gene data show CDR1 as DFQATT and CDR2 as SNEGSKA (reference sequence). There are 14 residues in the CDR3. CDR3 in DNA: TGCAGTGGTGTTAGGGCTAGCGGTCACAATGAGCAGCTCTTC. Translated, it gives CSGVRASGHNEQLF.

This sequence joins TRBV6-2 or TRBV6-3 and TRBJ2-7, with TRBD1 as a possible D gene (6 bases). Between the trimmed V and J ends, which lost 6 bases and 0 bases, there was a span of 15 bases. The V gene's germline CDR1 is MNHEY and CDR2 SVGEGT. The CDR3 contains 15 residues. Here the CDR3 reads CASRRTEESSYEQYF. DNA for the CDR3: TGTGCCAGCAGACGGACAGAAGAGAGCTCCTACGAGCAGTACTTC.

In its sample, this clonotype was seen many times. The CDR3 bases are TGTGCCAGCAGTGCCCTCAGGGGTGGGGACACTGAAGCTTTCTTT. Protein product: CASSALRGGDTEAFF. This chain uses TRBV6-1 with TRBJ1-1, with a tentative D call TRBD1 (6 bases). Per the germline V gene, CDR1 is MNHNS and CDR2 is SASEGT. The V end lost 4 bases, the J end lost 3 bases, and 15 bases lay between the germline ends. The CDR3 sequence is 15 residues long.

This clonotype was seen repeatedly, ten times or more. V gene TRBV18 combines with J gene TRBJ2-5, with 9 bases aligning to TRBD2. V gave up 6 bases and J gave up 5 bases; unmatched junction bases: 10. Germline V gene data show CDR1 as KGHSH and CDR2 as LQKENI. The length of the CDR3 is 15 residues. Here the CDR3 DNA reads TGTGCCAGCTCGCCGACTAGCGGAAGGGGGGAGACCCAGTACTTC. This sequence encodes CASSPTSGRGETQYF.

A remark on this clonotype: Given a much more abundant clone one base away, this may be a read error. The V gene is TRBV30, the J gene TRBJ2-7; unclear D gene. In germline, CDR1 is GTSNPN, CDR2 SVGIG (reference sequence). There are 13 residues in the CDR3. The CDR3 loop reads CAWSVKITYGQYF. For the CDR3, the DNA is TGTGCCTGGAGTGTGAAGATTACCTACGGGCAGTACTTC.